One sample yielded the 15 T cell receptor beta chains listed below, sequenced in a study of T cell repertoires in cytomegalovirus infection. Their cognate antigens are unknown. MiXCR, applied by TCRdb to the reads, yields one record per CDR3 protein. The profile covers about 110,000 distinct CDR3 sequences, with around 29% appearing a single time and roughly three quarters taken by the ten largest. The material was CD8+ T cells from cultured PBMCs, obtained from culture after CMV antigen stimulation. These receptors were obtained from a human donor in good health (CMV status not recorded). Some clones in this sample may be carry-over from other donors' samples.

This clonotype has only a few counts. The rearrangement uses TRBV6-1 and TRBJ2-3; D is perhaps TRBD1 (5 bases). Trimming shortened V by 7 bases and J by 0 bases, and 14 bases separated the two germline ends. The CDR3 has 15 residues. CDR1 and CDR2 (germline): MNHNS, SASEGT. The CDR3 nucleotides are TGTGCCAGCAAACATGGGGCAATTAGCACAGATACGCAGTATTTT. Translating gives CASKHGAISTDTQYF.

In its sample, this clonotype was seen many times. The chain is built from TRBV7-8 and TRBJ2-5, with 7 nucleotides matching TRBD2. The CDR3 totals 16 residues. The V and J ends lost 4 bases and 0 bases, in that order; junction bases with no gene match: 8. Looked up from germline, CDR1 is SGHVS and CDR2 is FQNEAQ. CDR3 coding DNA: TGTGCCAGCAGCTCGGCGGCGGGGGTTCACCAAGAGACCCAGTACTTC. This sequence encodes CASSSAAGVHQETQYF.

This sequence joins TRBV11-2 and TRBJ2-1; 8 bases match TRBD2. The germline gives CDR1 SGHAT, CDR2 FQNNGV. The CDR3 loop spans 14 amino acids. Germline trimming cut 0 bases from V and 8 bases from J; bases unmatched to any gene: 3. The CDR3 nucleotides read TGTGCCAGCAGCTTAGAAAGAGCGGGAGATGAGCAGTTCTTC. Its protein product is CASSLERAGDEQFF. Complete variable domain (other parts from reference TRBV11-2 and TRBJ2-1): EAGVAQSPRYKIIEKRQSVAFWCNPISGHATLYWYQQILGQGPKLLIQFQNNGVVDDSQLPKDRFSAERLKGVDSTLKIQPAKLEDSAVYLCASSLERAGDEQFFGPGTRLTVL.

The V call is TRBV10-3, the J call TRBJ2-2, with 9 bases aligning to TRBD1. This CDR3 contains 14 residues. CDR1 ENHRY and CDR2 SYGVKD come from the germline V gene. V shed 10 bases, J shed 0 bases, and the junction held 3 bases outside the gene matches. The CDR3 here is CATRQGANTGELFF. CDR3 coding DNA: TGTGCCACCCGACAGGGGGCGAACACCGGGGAGCTGTTTTTT.

This sequence joins TRBV2 and TRBJ1-1, with 12 positions matching TRBD1. J was trimmed by 4 bases and V by 9 bases; bases with no gene match: 3. The CDR3 length is 13 residues. In germline, CDR1 is SNHLY, CDR2 FYNNEI. The CDR3 loop reads CARLGQGATEAFF. CDR3 sequence (DNA): TGTGCCAGGCTGGGACAGGGGGCCACTGAAGCTTTCTTT.

The chain employs TRBV27 and TRBJ2-5; 9 bases match TRBD2. V was clipped by 1 base and J by 3 bases; unmatched bases: 3. The length of the CDR3 is 15 residues. The germline CDR1 and CDR2 sequences are MNHEY and SMNVEV (reference sequence). The CDR3 reads CASSLWERGEETQYF. The CDR3 region has the DNA TGTGCCAGCAGTTTATGGGAGCGGGGGGAAGAGACCCAGTACTTC.

This clonotype appeared a few times. The rearrangement joins TRBV6-1 to TRBJ2-1; TRBD1 is a possible D gene (8 bases). V was clipped by 7 bases and J by 4 bases, with 17 bases between them. Looked up from germline, CDR1 is MNHNS and CDR2 is SASEGT. This CDR3 has 15 amino acids. The CDR3: CASTTGGGGYNEQFF. The CDR3 DNA is TGTGCCAGCACCACAGGGGGGGGTGGATACAATGAGCAGTTCTTC.

V gene TRBV6-8 combines with J gene TRBJ2-3; D remains unclear. Deletions cut 0 bases from V and 2 bases from J, with 9 bases between. Germline CDR1 and CDR2: MNHGY and SAAAGT. The CDR3 runs 15 residues. CDR3 sequence (DNA): TGTGCCAGCAGTTACTCGACTTGGGCCACAGATACGCAGTATTTT. It yields the protein CASSYSTWATDTQYF.

This rearrangement joins TRBV6-2 or TRBV6-3 to TRBJ2-5; D uncertain. Germline values: CDR1 MNHEY, CDR2 SVGEGT. The V end was cut by 2 bases, the J end by 4 bases, with 17 bases between. There are 16 residues in the CDR3. The CDR3 reads CASSYPVRVLPETQYF. CDR3 DNA: TGTGCCAGCAGTTACCCCGTCCGGGTCCTCCCAGAGACCCAGTACTTC.

The genes are TRBV20-1 and TRBJ1-1; D may be TRBD1 (5 bases). Trimming left V 6 bases short and J 0 bases short, with 11 bases between. The germline V gene has CDR1 DFQATT and CDR2 SNEGSKA (reference sequence). The CDR3 is 13 amino acids. The DNA for the CDR3 is TGCAGTGCCAGTAGGGGTTTGAACACTGAAGCTTTCTTT. This gives the protein CSASRGLNTEAFF.

In this sample, this clonotype turned up a few times. V usage is TRBV27 and J usage is TRBJ2-3, with TRBD2 identical over 9 bases. This CDR3 contains 15 residues. CDR1 is MNHEY and CDR2 is SMNVEV in the germline V gene (reference sequence). V was pared by 6 bases and J by 3 bases, with 7 bases of the junction left unmatched. CDR3 DNA sequence: TGTGCCAGCAGCCCTAGCGGGGAGAAAACAGATACGCAGTATTTT. It translates to CASSPSGEKTDTQYF.

The sample holds a few counts of this clonotype. This chain joins TRBV10-3 and TRBJ1-3, with D unclear. Trimming removed 3 bases from V and 0 bases from J, with 15 bases in between. The germline gives CDR1 ENHRY, CDR2 SYGVKD. This CDR3 comprises 17 residues. CDR3 nucleotide sequence: TGTGCCATCAGTGAACTGGTGTCAGGCTACTCTGGAAACACCATATATTTT. Its translation: CAISELVSGYSGNTIYF.

This clonotype has a handful of counts. This sequence joins TRBV7-6 and TRBJ2-3, with 12 nucleotides matching TRBD2. From germline, CDR1 is SGHVS and CDR2 FNYEAQ. Germline trimming cut 5 bases from V and 2 bases from J; bases unmatched to any gene: 5. The CDR3 is 16 amino acids. The CDR3 region has the DNA TGTGCCAGCAGCCCTACTAGCGGGGGGTTCACAGATACGCAGTATTTT. It codes for CASSPTSGGFTDTQYF.

This clonotype was recorded at least ten times. The chain is built from TRBV28 and TRBJ1-3, with D possibly TRBD1 on 5 matching bases. The germline gives CDR1 MDHEN, CDR2 SYDVKM. The length of the CDR3 is 17 residues. Trimming removed 5 bases at V and 0 bases at J, with 17 bases between. CDR3 nucleotide sequence: TGTGCCAGCAGTGCGGGACGGACCTTCAACTCTGGAAACACCATATATTTT. Protein sequence: CASSAGRTFNSGNTIYF.

The rearrangement uses TRBV6-5 and TRBJ2-6; D might be TRBD1 or TRBD2, each matching 6 bases. The CDR3 covers 15 residues. The V end lost 4 bases, the J end lost 4 bases, and 11 bases lay between the germline ends. Germline V lookup: CDR1 MNHEY, CDR2 SVGAGI. For the CDR3, the DNA is TGTGCCAGCAGTTGGGGGGCGGAAGGGGCCAACGTCCTGACTTTC. Amino acid sequence: CASSWGAEGANVLTF.